The 23 T cell receptor beta chains presented below share a single source sample, sequenced in a study of beta chain features in type 1 diabetes. What was sequenced were expressed TCRB transcripts, since all of the isolated RNA had been reverse transcribed. Profiled with immunoSEQ multiplex PCR; TCRdb holds only in-frame clones, not every one. This table holds around 250,000 clones, 27% found once. The sequenced sample was central memory CD4+ T cells from blood. These receptors came from a man aged 25 to 45 in good health.

This clone was recorded a few times. V usage is TRBV6-1 and J usage is TRBJ2-5; 10 nucleotides agree with TRBD1. This CDR3 region has 14 residues. J lost 3 bases, V lost 4 bases, and 2 bases had no gene match. Per the germline V gene, CDR1 is MNHNS and CDR2 is SASEGT. The CDR3 loop reads CASSVGQGKETQYF. Here the CDR3 DNA reads TGTGCCAGCAGTGTGGGACAGGGGAAAGAGACCCAGTACTTC.

The rearrangement uses TRBV7-2 and TRBJ2-1, with D perhaps matching TRBD1 (6 bases). The CDR3 spans 16 residues. Trimming pared 2 bases from V and 6 bases from J, leaving 17 bases between. Germline V gene sequence: CDR1 SGHTA, CDR2 FQGNSA. CDR3 in amino acids: CASSLRNRDGANEQFF. CDR3 in DNA: TGTGCCAGCAGCTTAAGGAACAGGGATGGAGCCAATGAGCAGTTCTTC. The full variable domain, completed using reference TRBV7-2 and TRBJ2-1, is GAGVSQSPSNKVTEKGKDVELRCDPISGHTALYWYRQSLGQGLEFLIYFQGNSAPDKSGLPSDRFSAERTGGSVSTLTIQRTQQEDSAVYLCASSLRNRDGANEQFFGPGTRLTVL.

The CDR3 spells CASSFVMGRWDEQYF. As DNA, the CDR3 is TGTGCCAGCAGCTTCGTAATGGGACGCTGGGACGAGCAGTACTTC. The gene calls are TRBV7-9 and TRBJ2-7; D may correspond to TRBD1 or TRBD2 (5 bases each). The germline V gene encodes CDR1 SEHNR and CDR2 FQNEAQ (reference sequence). Trimming removed 3 bases from V and 5 bases from J, with 17 bases in between. There are 15 residues in the CDR3. The full variable domain, rest sourced from reference TRBV7-9 and TRBJ2-7, is DTGVSQNPRHKITKRGQNVTFRCDPISEHNRLYWYRQTLGQGPEFLTYFQNEAQLEKSRLLSDRFSAERPKGSFSTLEIQRTEQGDSAMYLCASSFVMGRWDEQYFGPGTRLTVT.

This clone was counted once. The chain is built from TRBV28 and TRBJ2-1; 7 bases are a match to TRBD2. The CDR3 is 14 residues long. V shed 3 bases and J 8 bases; nucleotides not matched to a gene: 7. CDR1 and CDR2 from the germline V gene are MDHEN and SYDVKM. CDR3 region: CASSFPPGRDEQFF. For the CDR3, the DNA is TGTGCCAGCAGTTTTCCCCCTGGGAGGGATGAGCAGTTCTTC.

The table lists this clone with a few counts. This chain joins TRBV7-2 and TRBJ2-1; the match to TRBD1 covers 9 bases. With 4 bases clipped from V and 11 bases from J, the junction kept 3 bases outside the gene matches. Looked up from germline, CDR1 is SGHTA and CDR2 is FQGNSA. The CDR3 is 12 amino acids. CDR3 nucleotide sequence: TGTGCCAGCAGCTCTACAGGGGGCAAGCAGTTCTTC. Translated: CASSSTGGKQFF.

The table lists this clone with a few counts. V usage is TRBV10-3 and J usage is TRBJ2-5; no clear D gene. Germline CDR1 reads ENHRY; CDR2 reads SYGVKD. This CDR3 comprises 12 residues. V lost 7 bases to trimming and J lost 5 bases, with 11 bases between them. This CDR3 is CAITTLGETQYF. The CDR3 region has the DNA TGTGCCATCACGACTCTAGGCGAGACCCAGTACTTC.

The chain carries TRBV15 and TRBJ2-1; D not resolved. V shed 3 bases and J shed 5 bases, with 14 bases lying between them. The CDR3 is 15 amino acids. Germline-derived CDR1 and CDR2 are LNHNV and YYDKDF (reference sequence). CDR3 in amino acids: CATSRDGLSNNEQFF. For the CDR3, the DNA is TGTGCCACCAGCAGGGACGGATTATCTAACAATGAGCAGTTCTTC.

There are a few counts of this clone. The chain is built from TRBV30 and TRBJ1-5; D is undetermined. From germline, CDR1 is GTSNPN and CDR2 SVGIG (reference sequence). The CDR3 totals 12 residues. V was clipped by 4 bases and J by 7 bases, with 11 bases between them. The CDR3 spells CAWNWGDQPQHF. DNA of the CDR3: TGTGCCTGGAACTGGGGAGACCAGCCCCAGCATTTT.

The chain recombines TRBV18 with TRBJ2-7, with 10 bases matching TRBD2. The CDR3 has 14 residues. Germline V lookup: CDR1 KGHSH, CDR2 LQKENI. J was trimmed by 4 bases and V by 4 bases; bases with no gene match: 4. The CDR3 sequence is CASSQLAGMYEQYF. For the CDR3, the DNA is TGTGCCAGCTCACAACTAGCGGGGATGTACGAGCAGTACTTC.

This clone has at least ten counts. The DNA for the CDR3 is TGTGCCAGCAGCTTAATGACGGCTAAATCGGGCGAGACCCAGTACTTC. Amino acids: CASSLMTAKSGETQYF. The rearrangement joins TRBV7-7 to TRBJ2-5; D not certain. CDR1 SSHAT and CDR2 FNYEAQ come from the germline V gene (reference sequence). CDR3 size: 16 residues. V gave up 2 bases and J gave up 5 bases, with 18 bases separating them.

The V gene is TRBV5-4, the J gene TRBJ2-7; 7 nucleotides match TRBD1. V was clipped by 2 bases and J by 0 bases; unmatched bases: 2. The CDR3 covers 14 residues. Per the germline V gene, CDR1 is SGHNT and CDR2 is YYREEE (reference sequence). CDR3 loop: CASSFGTVSYEQYF. DNA for the CDR3: TGTGCCAGCAGCTTCGGGACAGTCTCCTACGAGCAGTACTTC. Variable domain in full (rest from reference TRBV5-4 and TRBJ2-7): ETGVTQSPTHLIKTRGQQVTLRCSSQSGHNTVSWYQQALGQGPQFIFQYYREEENGRGNFPPRFSGLQFPNYSSELNVNALELDDSALYLCASSFGTVSYEQYFGPGTRLTVT.

This clone was recorded a few times. The chain carries TRBV11-2 and TRBJ1-2, with unresolved D. Germline V lookup: CDR1 SGHAT, CDR2 FQNNGV. The CDR3 loop spans 11 amino acids. V was pared by 1 base and J by 11 bases, with 8 bases between. DNA for the CDR3: TGTGCCAGCAGCTTAGGGATTCGGTACACCTTC. Residues: CASSLGIRYTF.

The rearrangement uses TRBV10-3 and TRBJ2-1, with TRBD1 matching over 7 bases. J lost 6 bases, V lost 2 bases, and 1 base had no gene match. The germline V gene has CDR1 ENHRY and CDR2 SYGVKD. The CDR3 runs to 13 residues. The CDR3 here is CAISETGVNEQFF. In nucleotides, the CDR3 is TGTGCCATCAGTGAGACAGGGGTCAATGAGCAGTTCTTC.

The V gene is TRBV5-1, the J gene TRBJ2-3; 12 nucleotides line up with TRBD2. Unmatched junction bases numbered 15, after V lost 4 bases and J lost 0 bases. The CDR3 is made up of 20 amino acids. Per germline, CDR1 SGHRS and CDR2 YFSETQ. CDR3 nucleotide sequence: TGCGCCAGCAGCCCCCTATCGGGGACTAGCGGGTTGATAAGCACAGATACGCAGTATTTT. Translating gives CASSPLSGTSGLISTDTQYF. Full variable domain (rest looked up from reference TRBV5-1 and TRBJ2-3): KAGVTQTPRYLIKTRGQQVTLSCSPISGHRSVSWYQQTPGQGLQFLFEYFSETQRNKGNFPGRFSGRQFSNSRSEMNVSTLELGDSALYLCASSPLSGTSGLISTDTQYFGPGTRLTVL.

The chain combines TRBV27 with TRBJ2-5; tentative D call: TRBD1 (6 bases). V dropped 6 bases and J dropped 2 bases, with 16 bases sitting between them. Germline-derived CDR1 and CDR2 are MNHEY and SMNVEV (reference sequence). The CDR3 has 15 residues. For the CDR3, the DNA is TGTGCCAGCAGCCAGACAGGAGGCAGACAAGAGACCCAGTACTTC. Its protein product is CASSQTGGRQETQYF.

This clone occurred a few times. The chain employs TRBV7-9 and TRBJ2-1; D is uncertain. CDR3 size: 16 residues. Germline-derived CDR1 and CDR2 are SEHNR and FQNEAQ (reference sequence). Trimming stripped 5 bases from V and 0 bases from J, with 14 bases between. As DNA, the CDR3 is TGTGCCAGCAGCCTTAGGGCCGATAGCTCCTACAATGAGCAGTTCTTC. Protein sequence: CASSLRADSSYNEQFF.

This clone occurred a few times. CDR3 loop: CASSSVLETQYF. The CDR3 region has the DNA TGTGCCAGCAGTTCCGTCCTGGAGACCCAGTACTTC. V gene TRBV28 combines with J gene TRBJ2-5, with D hard to call. Trimming stripped 4 bases from V and 5 bases from J, with 8 bases between. Germline CDR1 reads MDHEN; CDR2 reads SYDVKM. This CDR3 comprises 12 residues.

The rearrangement joins TRBV7-6 to TRBJ2-5; a possible D gene is TRBD1 (6 bases). Germline V gene lookup returns CDR1 SGHVS and CDR2 FNYEAQ. The CDR3 consists of 12 residues. Between the trimmed V and J ends, which lost 6 bases and 5 bases, there was a span of 10 bases. In DNA form, the CDR3 reads TGTGCCAGCAGGCAGGGGCCGGAGACCCAGTACTTC. It specifies CASRQGPETQYF.

A word on this clone: In the same sample, other DNA sequences code for this CDR3. The chain uses TRBV29-1 and TRBJ2-1; possibly TRBD2 for D (5 bases). The CDR3 is 13 amino acids. V shed 4 bases and J shed 3 bases, with 10 bases lying between them. Per the germline V gene, CDR1 is SQVTM and CDR2 is ANQGSEA. The CDR3 is CSVARAGYNEQFF. The CDR3 DNA sequence: TGCAGCGTTGCCCGGGCGGGCTACAATGAGCAGTTCTTC.

The chain combines TRBV19 with TRBJ2-1; tentatively, D is TRBD1 or TRBD2 (5 bases each). CDR3 length equals 15 residues. CDR1 LNHDA and CDR2 SQIVND come from the germline V gene (reference sequence). Deletions cut 5 bases from V and 0 bases from J, with 11 bases between. The CDR3 sequence is CASSSPGSSYNEQFF. The CDR3, as DNA: TGTGCCAGTAGTTCCCCAGGGAGCTCCTACAATGAGCAGTTCTTC.

Concerning this clone itself: This specimen includes other DNA sequences encoding the same CDR3. The rearrangement links TRBV5-1 to TRBJ2-3; D unclear. CDR3 size: 11 residues. The V gene's germline CDR1 is SGHRS and CDR2 YFSETQ. V lost 2 bases, J lost 5 bases, and 3 bases lay in between. The DNA for the CDR3 is TGCGCCAGCAGCTTAAAAGATACGCAGTATTTT. It specifies CASSLKDTQYF.

In its sample, this clone was seen a few times. J is TRBJ1-1 and V is TRBV19, with D maybe TRBD1 (6 bases). V dropped 4 bases and J dropped 1 base, with 10 bases sitting between them. Germline CDR1 and CDR2: LNHDA and SQIVND (reference sequence). The CDR3 length is 14 residues. CDR3: CASSTGQTNTEAFF. In nucleotides, the CDR3 is TGTGCCAGTAGTACCGGACAGACGAACACTGAAGCTTTCTTT.

On this clone itself: One end of the junction is discordant with germline, which a read error may explain. The chain is built from TRBV20-1 and TRBJ2-7; D may be TRBD2 (6 bases). The CDR3 is 11 residues long. Germline CDR1 and CDR2: DFQATT and SNEGSKA (reference sequence). This CDR3 reads CSARGVGEVFF. The CDR3 DNA reads TGCAGTGCTAGAGGGGTAGGGGAGGTTTTCTTC.